This entry lists 20 T cell receptor beta chains sequenced from one sample in a study of T-cell memory formation after mild COVID-19. TCRdb independently ran MiXCR on the 5' RACE reads; one entry per CDR3 protein. The sample records 300,000 to 350,000 distinct CDR3 sequences, roughly an eighth being singletons. Sample: PBMCs or a T cell subset sorted from them (not recorded which). Receptors were obtained from a man between 18 and 29 years old who had mild COVID-19 (a few samples of this study predate the infection). Cell type and time point are not known.

This sequence joins TRBV21-1 and TRBJ2-7; the table assigns TRBD1, which was not confirmed against the DNA. TRBV21-1 corresponds to a pseudogene. The CDR3 is made up of 14 amino acids. The CDR3 DNA sequence: TGTGCCAGCAGCAAAGCGGGGGGAACCTACGAGCAGTACGTC. Translation gives CASSKAGGTYEQYV.

The CDR3 nucleotides are TGCAGTGCTTCAGAAACAGGGGGCAGGGATGGCTACACCTTC. Its protein is CSASETGGRDGYTF. The chain joins TRBV20-1 to TRBJ1-2; 9 nucleotides match TRBD1. Germline V lookup: CDR1 DFQATT, CDR2 SNEGSKA (reference sequence). Trimming took 5 bases from V and 6 from J; bases not matched to a gene: 10. The CDR3 loop spans 14 amino acids.

This sequence joins TRBV6-6 and TRBJ1-2; D unresolved. There are 12 residues in the CDR3. Germline V gene data show CDR1 as MNHNY and CDR2 as SVGAGI (reference sequence). The V end lost 7 bases, the J end lost 1 base, and 7 bases lay between the germline ends. In nucleotides, the CDR3 is TGTGCCAGCACGAAGGGTAACTATGGCTACACCTTC. Protein sequence: CASTKGNYGYTF.

This clonotype was picked up a small number of times. This chain uses TRBV20-1 with TRBJ2-7; the D gene is possibly TRBD1 (6 bases). CDR1 and CDR2 (germline): DFQATT, SNEGSKA (reference sequence). The CDR3 extends over 14 amino acids. The V gene lost 1 base and the J gene lost 7 bases, with 17 bases spanning the gap. CDR3 loop: CSARGQDLSWEQYF. As DNA, the CDR3 is TGCAGTGCTAGAGGACAGGACCTTTCCTGGGAGCAGTACTTC.

V and J are TRBV6-5 and TRBJ2-2; TRBD2 might be the D (6 bases). V was cut by 0 bases and J by 6 bases, with 11 bases left in between. The CDR3 contains 15 residues. Germline V gives CDR1 MNHEY, CDR2 SVGAGI. CDR3: CASSYSSGGAGELFF. Here the CDR3 DNA reads TGTGCCAGCAGTTACTCTTCCGGGGGAGCCGGGGAGCTGTTTTTT.

CDR3 loop: CASCRLGGQPQHF. DNA for the CDR3: TGTGCCAGCTGCAGACTTGGGGGGCAGCCCCAGCATTTT. The genes are TRBV6-6 and TRBJ1-5; a weak D match, TRBD1 (5 bases). Germline V gene sequence: CDR1 MNHNY, CDR2 SVGAGI (reference sequence). The CDR3 runs to 13 residues. Trimming took 8 bases from V and 7 from J, leaving 15 bases between them.

This clonotype was recorded at least ten times. The chain is built from TRBV7-8 and TRBJ2-7, with D maybe TRBD1 (5 bases). Germline values: CDR1 SGHVS, CDR2 FQNEAQ. This CDR3 spans 13 amino acids. The V gene lost 2 bases and the J gene lost 5 bases, with 10 bases spanning the gap. CDR3 sequence reads: CASSLQGAHEQYV. In DNA, the CDR3 is TGTGCCAGCAGCTTACAGGGTGCCCACGAGCAGTACGTC.

The CDR3 DNA sequence: TGTGCCAGCAGTTACGGCCTAGGGGAGCAGTACGTC. It is translated as CASSYGLGEQYV. The chain combines TRBV6-6 with TRBJ2-7; D gene unclear. CDR3 length: 12 amino acids. V was shortened by 2 bases and J by 7 bases, with 9 bases between the two germline ends. Germline V gene sequence: CDR1 MNHNY, CDR2 SVGAGI (reference sequence).

This clonotype was counted ten times or more. The CDR3 loop is CASSLAPAGAGELFF. The CDR3 coding sequence is TGTGCCAGCAGCTTGGCTCCGGCAGGGGCCGGGGAGCTGTTTTTT. The gene calls are TRBV5-5 and TRBJ2-2, with D maybe TRBD1 (6 bases). Per germline, CDR1 SGHKS and CDR2 YYEKEE (reference sequence). This CDR3 contains 15 residues. V was cut by 0 bases and J by 6 bases, with 12 bases left in between.

This chain's CDR3 is CSAPTSEQETQYF. As DNA, the CDR3 is TGCAGTGCTCCGACTAGCGAACAAGAGACCCAGTACTTC. The V gene is TRBV20-1, the J gene TRBJ2-5, with 8 bases aligning to TRBD2. Unmatched junction bases numbered 4, after V lost 5 bases and J lost 2 bases. The CDR3 is made up of 13 amino acids. CDR1 is DFQATT and CDR2 is SNEGSKA in the germline V gene (reference sequence).

J is TRBJ1-3 and V is TRBV7-2, with D hard to call. Germline assignment: CDR1 SGHTA and CDR2 FQGNSA. The CDR3 spans 12 residues. V was shortened by 4 bases and J by 4 bases, with 5 bases between the two germline ends. CDR3 residues: CASSSVGNTIYF. DNA of the CDR3: TGTGCCAGCAGCTCGGTGGGAAACACCATATATTTT.

This clonotype was seen just once. The chain has TRBV20-1 and TRBJ1-2; D gene unclear. The CDR3 contains 12 residues. Germline values: CDR1 DFQATT, CDR2 SNEGSKA (reference sequence). V lost 1 base and J lost 7, with 10 bases in between. CDR3 bases: TGCAGTGCTAGAGTAAGAGGGTCTGGCTACACCTTC. It translates to CSARVRGSGYTF.

The sample holds many counts of this clonotype. The chain joins TRBV7-9 to TRBJ2-3; D tentatively reads TRBD1 or TRBD2 (6 bases each). The CDR3 contains 18 residues. The V end lost 1 base, the J end lost 5 bases, and 22 bases lay between the germline ends. CDR1 is SEHNR and CDR2 is FQNEAQ in the germline V gene (reference sequence). CDR3 amino acids: CASSLVGSDGGLRDTQYF. The CDR3 DNA sequence: TGTGCCAGCAGCTTAGTCGGCTCTGATGGGGGGCTCCGAGATACGCAGTATTTT.

This clonotype was recorded a few times. The chain uses TRBV11-2 and TRBJ1-2; D is undetermined. Germline V CDR1 and CDR2: SGHAT, FQNNGV. This CDR3 contains 11 residues. V lost 5 bases and J 8 bases, leaving 9 bases between the germline ends. CDR3 bases: TGTGCCAGCAGCCCAGCAGGCGGCTACACCTTC. It codes for CASSPAGGYTF.

This clonotype was observed a few times. The chain uses TRBV6-4 and TRBJ2-3, with D possibly called TRBD1 or TRBD2 (5 bases each). V lost 4 bases and J 4 bases, leaving 15 bases between the germline ends. Germline-derived CDR1 and CDR2 are MRHNA and SNTAGT. The CDR3 runs 15 residues. CDR3 loop: CASSAKGDGADTQYF. Here the CDR3 DNA reads TGTGCCAGCAGTGCCAAAGGGGACGGGGCAGATACGCAGTATTTT.

V gene TRBV5-1 combines with J gene TRBJ1-2; 12 nucleotides agree with TRBD1. From germline, CDR1 is SGHRS and CDR2 YFSETQ. V shed 4 bases, J shed 5 bases, and the junction held 9 bases outside the gene matches. This CDR3 has 16 residues. The CDR3 DNA reads TGCGCCAGCAGCCCAGGGACAGGGGGCTTTGAGTATGGCTACACCTTC. Translation: CASSPGTGGFEYGYTF.

The chain uses TRBV14 and TRBJ1-1, with D unclear. The CDR3 sequence is 13 residues long. Germline CDR1 reads SGHDN; CDR2 reads FVKESK. The V end lost 4 bases, the J end lost 3 bases, and 9 bases lay between the germline ends. DNA for the CDR3: TGTGCCAGCAGCCCGACAAGATACACTGAAGCTTTCTTT. Protein sequence: CASSPTRYTEAFF.

This clonotype was recorded a few times. The chain couples TRBV24-1 to TRBJ2-1; 12 bases map to TRBD1. The CDR3 runs 17 residues. The V gene end was trimmed by 1 base and the J gene end by 8 bases; junction bases not matched to a gene: 8. Germline values: CDR1 KGHDR, CDR2 SFDVKD. CDR3 in amino acids: CATSDLPEGQGADEQFF. The DNA of the CDR3 is TGTGCCACCAGTGATTTACCTGAGGGACAGGGGGCAGATGAGCAGTTCTTC.

There are a few counts of this clonotype. The chain couples TRBV20-1 to TRBJ1-1, with D unresolved. Germline CDR1 and CDR2: DFQATT and SNEGSKA (reference sequence). The ends were cut back, 4 bases at V and 1 base at J, with 10 bases in the middle. CDR3 size: 13 residues. As DNA, the CDR3 is TGCAGTGCTACACCACCGGGGAACACTGAAGCTTTCTTT. It codes for CSATPPGNTEAFF.

This clonotype was counted a few times. In DNA, the CDR3 is TGTGCCAGCAGCGACGAAACTAGCGGGGGGGCTGATGAGCAGTTCTTC. It specifies CASSDETSGGADEQFF. The chain has TRBV7-2 and TRBJ2-1, with 13 positions matching TRBD2. Germline values: CDR1 SGHTA, CDR2 FQGNSA. CDR3 length: 16 amino acids. Unmatched junction bases numbered 9, after V lost 5 bases and J lost 8 bases. The full variable domain, its missing parts supplied by reference TRBV7-2 and TRBJ2-1, is GAGVSQSPSNKVTEKGKDVELRCDPISGHTALYWYRQSLGQGLEFLIYFQGNSAPDKSGLPSDRFSAERTGGSVSTLTIQRTQQEDSAVYLCASSDETSGGADEQFFGPGTRLTVL.